The 26 T cell receptor beta chains below all came from one sample that was sequenced in a study of blood T cells in healthy people across ages. The authors ran a second PCR of roughly 6 to 11 cycles using a sample-barcoded 5' primer and a J-beta primer mix. TCRdb reprocessed the 5' RACE reads via MiXCR and lists one record per CDR3 protein. The sample contains about 1.6 million distinct CDR3 sequences, roughly a third of which appear only once. Sequenced material: blood. Receptors were obtained from a woman in her twenties or thirties in good health.

As for this clonotype: A much larger clone differs from this one at a single base, so this may be a read error. This chain uses TRBV4-1 with TRBJ2-5, with D possibly being TRBD2 (6 bases). Germline CDR1 reads MGHRA; CDR2 reads YSYEKL. V lost 4 bases and J 2 bases, leaving 17 bases between the germline ends. CDR3 length: 16 amino acids. CDR3 DNA: TGCGCCAGCAGCCCGTCGACGGCTAGCGCACAAGAGACCCAGTACTTC. Residues: CASSPSTASAQETQYF.

This chain uses TRBV7-8 with TRBJ2-7; weak D call: TRBD2 (6 bases). V lost 0 bases, J lost 0 bases, and 12 bases lay in between. Germline CDR1 SGHVS, CDR2 FQNEAQ. The CDR3 is made up of 16 amino acids. The CDR3 DNA is TGTGCCAGCAGCTTAGCGCAGCGGGTCGTCTCCTACGAGCAGTACTTC. Translated: CASSLAQRVVSYEQYF.

This clonotype was seen at least ten times. The chain has TRBV10-3 and TRBJ2-7, with D tentatively TRBD1 (6 bases). Germline V gene sequence: CDR1 ENHRY, CDR2 SYGVKD. V was clipped by 6 bases and J by 3 bases, with 12 bases between them. This CDR3 is 13 amino acids long. In DNA form, the CDR3 reads TGTGCCATCAGGGGGGCCGCGGACTACGAGCAGTACTTC. Translating it yields CAIRGAADYEQYF.

The table lists this clonotype with a few counts. V and J are TRBV2 and TRBJ1-2; the match to TRBD1 covers 7 bases. Unmatched junction bases numbered 3, after V lost 7 bases and J lost 1 base. Germline values: CDR1 SNHLY, CDR2 FYNNEI. This CDR3 is built from 13 residues. This CDR3 reads CASNRGFNYGYTF. The CDR3 nucleotides read TGTGCCAGCAACAGGGGATTTAACTATGGCTACACCTTC.

This chain connects TRBV4-1 to TRBJ2-1; TRBD2 aligns across 13 bases. With V trimmed by 3 bases and J by 2 bases, 10 bases remained unmatched. Germline lookup yields CDR1 MGHRA and CDR2 YSYEKL. The CDR3 extends over 19 amino acids. CDR3 DNA sequence: TGCGCCAGCAGCCACGGACTAGCGGGGGAGCTGAGGACCTACAATGAGCAGTTCTTC. Protein sequence: CASSHGLAGELRTYNEQFF.

This rearrangement joins TRBV15 to TRBJ2-1; D perhaps matches TRBD2 (6 bases). V lost 0 bases to trimming and J lost 5 bases, with 11 bases between them. Per the germline V gene, CDR1 is LNHNV and CDR2 is YYDKDF (reference sequence). CDR3 length: 15 residues. Written as DNA, the CDR3 is TGTGCCACCAGCAGAGAAGGTAGCGGCGACAATGAGCAGTTCTTC. Protein product: CATSREGSGDNEQFF. The full variable domain, rest sourced from reference TRBV15 and TRBJ2-1, is DAMVIQNPRYQVTQFGKPVTLSCSQTLNHNVMYWYQQKSSQAPKLLFHYYDKDFNNEADTPDNFQSRRPNTSFCFLDIRSPGLGDTAMYLCATSREGSGDNEQFFGPGTRLTVL.

This clonotype has only a few counts. This rearrangement joins TRBV11-1 to TRBJ2-1, with 9 bases identical to TRBD2. This CDR3 has 16 residues. Trimming at V came to 5 bases and at J to 7 bases, leaving 12 bases not matched to a gene. The germline gives CDR1 SGHAT, CDR2 FQDESV (reference sequence). The CDR3 region has the DNA TGTGCCAGCAGCCATAAACCTAGCGGGATTATTAATGAGCAGTTCTTC. It codes for CASSHKPSGIINEQFF.

The chain has TRBV3-1 and TRBJ2-1; D may be TRBD2 (6 bases). CDR3 size: 15 residues. Germline values: CDR1 LGHDT, CDR2 YNNKEL (reference sequence). Between the trimmed V and J ends, which lost 4 bases and 0 bases, there was a span of 10 bases. The CDR3 here is CASSRGAGSYNEQFF. The DNA of the CDR3 is TGTGCCAGCAGCCGGGGAGCGGGCTCCTACAATGAGCAGTTCTTC.

This clonotype showed up just a few times. The CDR3, as DNA: TGCAGTGGGGGGGGGACTAGCGGGACCCCGAGGAATGAGCAGTTCTTC. This sequence encodes CSGGGTSGTPRNEQFF. V gene TRBV20-1 combines with J gene TRBJ2-1, with 13 positions matching TRBD2. Germline CDR1 is DFQATT and CDR2 is SNEGSKA (reference sequence). V gave up 7 bases and J gave up 7 bases; unmatched junction bases: 13. This CDR3 region has 16 residues.

J is TRBJ2-5 and V is TRBV7-8; 14 bases match TRBD2. Germline V gene lookup returns CDR1 SGHVS and CDR2 FQNEAQ. V dropped 4 bases and J dropped 5; count of bases not matched to a gene: 9. CDR3 size: 17 residues. The CDR3 region is CASSWGLAGAWGETQYF. CDR3 bases: TGTGCCAGCAGCTGGGGACTAGCGGGAGCGTGGGGTGAGACCCAGTACTTC.

This clonotype has just a few counts. The chain couples TRBV20-1 to TRBJ1-2; the match to TRBD1 covers 8 bases. V lost 5 bases and J lost 3; bases outside the gene matches: 8. This CDR3 is 14 amino acids long. Germline V gene sequence: CDR1 DFQATT, CDR2 SNEGSKA (reference sequence). As DNA, the CDR3 is TGCAGTGCTTCCCACAGGGGGGAGGACTATGGCTACACCTTC. This codes for CSASHRGEDYGYTF.

The chain carries TRBV30 and TRBJ2-5; the match to TRBD1 covers 7 bases. V lost 4 bases, J lost 3 bases, and 5 bases stayed unmatched. This CDR3 region has 13 residues. Per germline, CDR1 GTSNPN and CDR2 SVGIG (reference sequence). CDR3 sequence reads: CAWMGTAKETQYF. Written as DNA, the CDR3 is TGTGCCTGGATGGGGACAGCAAAAGAGACCCAGTACTTC.

This clonotype was counted only a few times. This sequence joins TRBV6-6 and TRBJ2-7, with 8 nucleotides matching TRBD2. Unmatched junction bases numbered 6, after V lost 4 bases and J lost 1 base. Germline V gives CDR1 MNHNY, CDR2 SVGAGI (reference sequence). CDR3 length: 15 amino acids. The CDR3: CASSLERERSYEQYF. The CDR3 DNA reads as TGTGCCAGCAGTTTGGAGCGGGAGAGGTCCTACGAGCAGTACTTC.

In its sample, this clonotype was seen a few times. V is TRBV29-1 and J is TRBJ2-7, with D possibly matching TRBD2 (5 bases). There are 13 residues in the CDR3. The germline gives CDR1 SQVTM, CDR2 ANQGSEA. The V gene lost 7 bases and the J gene lost 2 bases, with 15 bases spanning the gap. The CDR3 coding sequence is TGCAGCGCTAGGACTGTCGCCCCCTACGAGCAGTACTTC. The encoded protein is CSARTVAPYEQYF.

This clonotype was counted at least ten times. The chain employs TRBV12-3 or TRBV12-4 and TRBJ1-1, with D tentatively TRBD1 (5 bases). Trimming took off 4 bases at V and 3 bases at J, with 18 bases between the two ends. This CDR3 contains 16 residues. CDR3 DNA: TGTGCCAGCAGTTCGGGGGTTAGCGGGCCTCACACTGAAGCTTTCTTT. This sequence encodes CASSSGVSGPHTEAFF.

This chain links TRBV4-2 with TRBJ2-3; 7 bases fit TRBD1. CDR3 size: 19 residues. CDR1 LGHNA and CDR2 YNFKEQ come from the germline V gene. J was trimmed by 4 bases and V by 0 bases; bases with no gene match: 16. The CDR3 nucleotides read TGTGCCAGCAGCCAAGAACCCACACCTAGACAGGGCGCGGCAGATACGCAGTATTTT. Protein product: CASSQEPTPRQGAADTQYF.

This clonotype was recorded a few times. The gene calls are TRBV6-1 and TRBJ2-7; the D gene is possibly TRBD1 (8 bases). V lost 8 bases to trimming and J lost 4 bases, with 21 bases between them. The CDR3 has 15 residues. Germline CDR1 and CDR2: MNHNS and SASEGT. CDR3 region: CASPKGGTGRYEQYF. As DNA, the CDR3 is TGTGCCAGCCCAAAGGGAGGGACAGGAAGATACGAGCAGTACTTC.

This clonotype showed up just a few times. The gene calls are TRBV3-1 and TRBJ2-3; 7 positions match TRBD1. The CDR3 contains 15 residues. V was clipped by 3 bases and J by 2 bases; unmatched bases: 5. From germline, CDR1 is LGHDT and CDR2 YNNKEL (reference sequence). The CDR3 bases are TGTGCCAGCAGCCATACCGGGACAGTCACAGATACGCAGTATTTT. Its translation: CASSHTGTVTDTQYF.

This clonotype is a singleton in its sample. The genes are TRBV6-2 or TRBV6-3 and TRBJ2-3; the D gene could be TRBD1 or TRBD2 (5 bases each). Trimming took off 0 bases at V and 4 bases at J, with 8 bases between the two ends. Looked up from germline, CDR1 is MNHEY and CDR2 is SVGEGT. The CDR3 extends over 14 amino acids. CDR3 nucleotide sequence: TGTGCCAGCAGTTACTCGAGGGGTCCAGATACGCAGTATTTT. It translates to CASSYSRGPDTQYF.

J is TRBJ2-5 and V is TRBV28; the match to TRBD1 covers 7 bases. The V segment lost 4 bases and the J segment 0 bases; nucleotides outside the gene matches: 5. Germline CDR1 is MDHEN and CDR2 is SYDVKM. The CDR3 spans 15 residues. Here the CDR3 reads CASSYRGSYQETQYF. CDR3 nucleotide sequence: TGTGCCAGCAGTTACAGGGGCTCCTACCAAGAGACCCAGTACTTC.

To note about this clonotype: Possible read error: a much larger clone is one base away. The chain recombines TRBV21-1 with TRBJ2-7. TRBV21-1 is classified as a pseudogene. The CDR3 is 10 residues long. The CDR3 DNA reads as TGTGCCAGCGAGACCTACGAGCAGTACTTC. This sequence encodes CASETYEQYF.

The gene calls are TRBV4-1 and TRBJ2-7; no clear D gene. The length of the CDR3 is 10 residues. The germline CDR1 and CDR2 sequences are MGHRA and YSYEKL. Trimming took 6 bases from V and 3 from J, leaving 3 bases between them. For the CDR3, the DNA is TGCGCCAGCAGTTGCTACGAGCAGTACTTC. Translating gives CASSCYEQYF.

The DNA of the CDR3 is TGTGCCAGCAGCGCTATGGAGAGGACTGAAGCTTTCTTT. The encoded protein is CASSAMERTEAFF. The chain is built from TRBV9 and TRBJ1-1; D call uncertain. Germline lookup yields CDR1 SGDLS and CDR2 YYNGEE. V was clipped by 3 bases and J by 5 bases, with 11 bases between them. This CDR3 has 13 amino acids.

The chain couples TRBV6-2 or TRBV6-3 to TRBJ2-1, with 9 bases aligning to TRBD2. Trimming took 4 bases from V and 4 from J; bases not matched to a gene: 5. The CDR3 spans 15 residues. Germline CDR1 MNHEY, CDR2 SVGEGT. The CDR3 sequence: CASSSAGGLYNEQFF. The CDR3 DNA is TGTGCCAGCAGTTCTGCGGGGGGGCTTTACAATGAGCAGTTCTTC.

The rearrangement uses TRBV12-3 or TRBV12-4 and TRBJ2-5; D remains unclear. The CDR3 consists of 14 residues. Between the trimmed V and J ends, which lost 2 bases and 4 bases, there was a span of 11 bases. The CDR3 sequence: CASSLKKGGETQYF. In DNA form, the CDR3 reads TGTGCCAGCAGTTTAAAAAAGGGCGGAGAGACCCAGTACTTC.

This clonotype was observed a few times. The rearrangement uses TRBV2 and TRBJ2-5; D is uncertain. The CDR3 sequence is 14 residues long. In germline, CDR1 is SNHLY, CDR2 FYNNEI. With 7 bases removed from V and 2 bases from J, the gap between germline ends came to 14 bases. The DNA of the CDR3 is TGTGCCAGCAAATTGCAGGCTAGTCAAGAGACCCAGTACTTC. Encoded protein: CASKLQASQETQYF.